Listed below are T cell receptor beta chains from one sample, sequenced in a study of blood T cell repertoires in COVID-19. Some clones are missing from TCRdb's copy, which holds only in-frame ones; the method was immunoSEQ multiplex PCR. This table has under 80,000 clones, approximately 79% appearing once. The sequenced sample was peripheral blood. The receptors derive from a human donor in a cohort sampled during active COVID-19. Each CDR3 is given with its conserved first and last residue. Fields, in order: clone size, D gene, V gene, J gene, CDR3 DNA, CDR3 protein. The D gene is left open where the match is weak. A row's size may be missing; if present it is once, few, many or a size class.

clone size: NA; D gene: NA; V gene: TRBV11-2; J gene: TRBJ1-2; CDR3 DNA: TGTGCCAGCAGCTTAGTCGGGGGGCGGACCAACTATGGCTACACCTTC; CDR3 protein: CASSLVGGRTNYGYTF
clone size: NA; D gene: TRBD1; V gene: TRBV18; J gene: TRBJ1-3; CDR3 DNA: TGTGCCAGCTCACCTCGGACAGGGGGCGCGCCGGACACCATATATTTT; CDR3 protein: CASSPRTGGAPDTIYF
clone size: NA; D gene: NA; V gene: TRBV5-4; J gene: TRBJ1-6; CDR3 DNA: TGTGCCAGCAGCTTGGCGTGGCAGTTGGATTCACCCCTCCACTTT; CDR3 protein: CASSLAWQLDSPLHF
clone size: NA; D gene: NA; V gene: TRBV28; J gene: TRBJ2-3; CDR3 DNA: TGTGCCACAAGACTAGGCACAGATACGCAGTATTTT; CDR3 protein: CATRLGTDTQYF
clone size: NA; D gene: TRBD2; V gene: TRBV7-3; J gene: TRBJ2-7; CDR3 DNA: TGTGCCAGCAGCATGGGACCGACTAGCCTACAATACGAGCAGTACTTC; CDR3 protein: CASSMGPTSLQYEQYF
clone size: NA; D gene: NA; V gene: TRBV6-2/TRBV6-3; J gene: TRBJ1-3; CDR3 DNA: TGTGCCAGCAGTCCCGGGACACGGAACCCATCTGGAAACACCATATATTTT; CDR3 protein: CASSPGTRNPSGNTIYF
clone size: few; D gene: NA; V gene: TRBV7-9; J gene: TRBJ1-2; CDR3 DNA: TGTGCCAGCAGCCCCGGAGGAATATATGGCTACACCTTC; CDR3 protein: CASSPGGIYGYTF
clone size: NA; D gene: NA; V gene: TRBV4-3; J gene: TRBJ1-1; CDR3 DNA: TGCGCCAGCAGCTCAGACAGTTCCTCCACTGAAGCTTTCTTT; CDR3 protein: CASSSDSSSTEAFF
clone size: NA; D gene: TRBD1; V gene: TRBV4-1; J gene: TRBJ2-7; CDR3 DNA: TGCGCCAGCAGCCAAGAGCTCAGGGGGAACCAGCGCGAGCAGTACTTC; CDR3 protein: CASSQELRGNQREQYF
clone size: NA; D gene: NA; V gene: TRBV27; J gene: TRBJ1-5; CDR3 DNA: TGTGCCAGCAGCCCCCTTCGGAGTCAGCCCCAGCATTTT; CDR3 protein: CASSPLRSQPQHF
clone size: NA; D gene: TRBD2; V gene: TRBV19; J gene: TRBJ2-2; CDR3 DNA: TGTGCCAGTACTATAGCGGGAGGACCCAACACCGGGGAGCTGTTTTTT; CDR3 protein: CASTIAGGPNTGELFF
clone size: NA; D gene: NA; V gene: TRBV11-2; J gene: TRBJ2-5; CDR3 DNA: TGTGCCAGCAGCTTAAGGCCCTGGGGGCCCCAAGAGACCCAGTACTTC; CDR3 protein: CASSLRPWGPQETQYF
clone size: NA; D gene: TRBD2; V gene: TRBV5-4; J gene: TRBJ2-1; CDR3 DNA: TGTGCCAGCAGCACCGGGACTAGCGGGAGCTACAATGAGCAGTTCTTC; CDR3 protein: CASSTGTSGSYNEQFF
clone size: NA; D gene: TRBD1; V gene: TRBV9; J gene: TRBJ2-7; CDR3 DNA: TGTGCCAGCAGCGCTAGGGACAGTAGCTCCTACGAGCAGTACTTC; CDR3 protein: CASSARDSSSYEQYF
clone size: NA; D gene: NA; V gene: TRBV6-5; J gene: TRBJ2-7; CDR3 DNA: TGTGCCAGCAGGGCCGGACAGTCGGGCGAGCAGTACTTC; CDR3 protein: CASRAGQSGEQYF
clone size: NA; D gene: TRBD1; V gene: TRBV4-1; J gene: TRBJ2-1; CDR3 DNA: TGCGCCAGCAGCTGGGGACAGGGGATGGAGCAGTTCTTC; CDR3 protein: CASSWGQGMEQFF
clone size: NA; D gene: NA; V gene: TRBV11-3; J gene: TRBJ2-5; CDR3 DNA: TGTGCCAGCAGCCTCCAAGAGACCCAGTACTTC; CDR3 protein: CASSLQETQYF
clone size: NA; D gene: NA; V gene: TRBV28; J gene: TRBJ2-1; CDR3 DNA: TGTGCCAGCAGCCCGCGGGCTGAGGTTAATGAGCAGTTCTTC; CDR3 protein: CASSPRAEVNEQFF
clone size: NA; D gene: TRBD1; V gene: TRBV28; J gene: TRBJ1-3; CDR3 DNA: TGTGCCAGCAGTCTGGGAACCGGGACAGGGAACACCATATATTTT; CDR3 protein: CASSLGTGTGNTIYF
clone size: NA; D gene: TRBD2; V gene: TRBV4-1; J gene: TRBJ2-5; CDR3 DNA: TGCGCCAGCAGCCCTTCCGGGACTAGCGGGAGAAAAAGGAAAGAGACCCAGTACTTC; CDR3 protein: CASSPSGTSGRKRKETQYF
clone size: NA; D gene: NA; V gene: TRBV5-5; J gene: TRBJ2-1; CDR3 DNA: TGTGCCAGCCTCATTGGGAGTTTGGGAGTTGGATACAATGAGCAGTTCTTC; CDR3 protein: CASLIGSLGVGYNEQFF
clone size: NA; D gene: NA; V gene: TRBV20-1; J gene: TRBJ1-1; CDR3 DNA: TGCAGTGCTAGTGCCGTGATGGGGAGCACTGAAGCTTTCTTT; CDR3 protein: CSASAVMGSTEAFF
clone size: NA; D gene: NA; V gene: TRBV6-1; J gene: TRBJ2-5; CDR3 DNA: TGTGCCAGCAGTGAACCGGGCAGGGGAGAGACCCAGTACTTC; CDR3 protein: CASSEPGRGETQYF
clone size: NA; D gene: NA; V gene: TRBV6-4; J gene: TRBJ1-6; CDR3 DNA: TGTGCCAGCAGTTGGAAAGACAGCATCAATTCACCCCTCCACTTT; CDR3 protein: CASSWKDSINSPLHF
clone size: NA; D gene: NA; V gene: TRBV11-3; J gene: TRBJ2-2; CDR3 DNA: TGTGCCAGCAGCCCGTCCTCAGGGATTGGCGGGGAGCTGTTTTTT; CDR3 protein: CASSPSSGIGGELFF
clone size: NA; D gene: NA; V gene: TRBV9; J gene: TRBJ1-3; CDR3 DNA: TGTGCCAGCAGCGTAGATGTCATCTCTGGAAACACCATATATTTT; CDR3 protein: CASSVDVISGNTIYF
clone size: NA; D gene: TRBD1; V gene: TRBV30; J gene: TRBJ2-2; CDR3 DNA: TGTGCCTGGGGCAGGGGGAGCGACACCGGGGAGCTGTTTTTT; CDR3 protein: CAWGRGSDTGELFF
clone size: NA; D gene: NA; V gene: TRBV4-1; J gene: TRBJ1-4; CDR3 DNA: TGCGCCAGCAGCCAAGGGCCGACAGTGGGTAATGAAAAACTGTTTTTT; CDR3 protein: CASSQGPTVGNEKLFF
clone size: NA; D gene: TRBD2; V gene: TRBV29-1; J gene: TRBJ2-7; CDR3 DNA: TGCAGCGTTGAATCGGCTAGCGGGAACCCCGAGCAGTACTTC; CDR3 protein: CSVESASGNPEQYF
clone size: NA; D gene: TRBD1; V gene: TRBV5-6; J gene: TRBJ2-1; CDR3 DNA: TGTGCCAGCAGCTTGGCCGGGACAGGGAATGAGCAGTTCTTC; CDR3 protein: CASSLAGTGNEQFF
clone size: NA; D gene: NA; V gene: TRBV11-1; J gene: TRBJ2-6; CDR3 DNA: TGTGCCAGCAGCTGGCAATCTGGGGCCAACGTCCTGACTTTC; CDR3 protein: CASSWQSGANVLTF
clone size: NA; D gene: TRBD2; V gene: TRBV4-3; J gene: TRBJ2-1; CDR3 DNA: TGCGCCAGCAGCCAAGATGGACTAGCAGGGAATGAGCAGTTCTTC; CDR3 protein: CASSQDGLAGNEQFF
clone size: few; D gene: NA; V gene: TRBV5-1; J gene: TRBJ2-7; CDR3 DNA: TGCGCCACCTCTCGGGGTCCCTCCTCCTACGAGCAGTACTTC; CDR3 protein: CATSRGPSSYEQYF
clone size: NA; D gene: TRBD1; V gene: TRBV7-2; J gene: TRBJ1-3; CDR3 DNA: TGTGCCAGCAGGGTGGGGACAGGGCCTGGAAACACCATATATTTT; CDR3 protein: CASRVGTGPGNTIYF
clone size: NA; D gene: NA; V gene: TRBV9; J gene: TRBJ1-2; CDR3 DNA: TGTGCCAGCAGCGCCTCCAGAACTAACTATGGCTACACCTTC; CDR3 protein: CASSASRTNYGYTF
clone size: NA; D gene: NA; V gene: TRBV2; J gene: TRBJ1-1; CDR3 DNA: TGTGCCAGCATTTTACGGAAGGCGGCTGAAGCTTTCTTT; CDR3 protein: CASILRKAAEAFF
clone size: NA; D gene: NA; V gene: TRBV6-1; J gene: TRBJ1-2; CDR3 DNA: TGTGCCAGCAGTGAGGTCGGGCAGGGCTATGGCTACACCTTC; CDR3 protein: CASSEVGQGYGYTF
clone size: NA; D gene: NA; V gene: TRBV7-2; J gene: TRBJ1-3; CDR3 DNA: TGTGCCAGCAGCTTAGTAGGTGTGGGACTCTCTGGAAACACCATATATTTT; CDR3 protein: CASSLVGVGLSGNTIYF
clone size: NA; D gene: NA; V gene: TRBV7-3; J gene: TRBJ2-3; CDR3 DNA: TGTGCCTCCCGACAGCTCGACACAGATACGCAGTATTTT; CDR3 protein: CASRQLDTDTQYF
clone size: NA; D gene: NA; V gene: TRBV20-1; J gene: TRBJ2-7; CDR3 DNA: TGCAGTGCTAGTTTGCAGGGTCGCAACGAGCAGTACTTC; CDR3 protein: CSASLQGRNEQYF
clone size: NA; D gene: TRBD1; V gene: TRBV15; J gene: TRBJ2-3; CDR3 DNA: TGTGCCACCAGCGGACAGGCCACAGATACGCAGTATTTT; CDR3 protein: CATSGQATDTQYF
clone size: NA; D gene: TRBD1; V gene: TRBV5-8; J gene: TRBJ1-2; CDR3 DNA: TGTGCCAGCAGCTTCACCGGGACAGGGGGCGACTATGGCTACACCTTC; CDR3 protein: CASSFTGTGGDYGYTF
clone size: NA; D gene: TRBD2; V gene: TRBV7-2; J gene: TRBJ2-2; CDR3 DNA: TGTGCCAGCAGCGGAGGAGCGGGGCCGAACACCGGGGAGCTGTTTTTT; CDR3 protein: CASSGGAGPNTGELFF
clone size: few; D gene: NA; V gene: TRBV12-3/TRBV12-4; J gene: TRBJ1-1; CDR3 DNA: TGTGCCAGCTTCCGACGGGGGAACACTGAAGCTTTCTTT; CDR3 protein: CASFRRGNTEAFF
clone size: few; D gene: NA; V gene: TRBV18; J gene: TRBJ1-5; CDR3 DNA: TGTGCCAGCTCACCAAGCGGCCGGGATCAGCCCCAGCATTTT; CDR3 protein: CASSPSGRDQPQHF
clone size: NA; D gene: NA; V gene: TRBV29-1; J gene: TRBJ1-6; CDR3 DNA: TGCAGCGTTAAAACAGGACGTTCACCCCTCCACTTT; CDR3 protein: CSVKTGRSPLHF
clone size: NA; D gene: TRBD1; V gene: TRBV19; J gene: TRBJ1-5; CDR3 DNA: TGTGCCAGTAGTATAACAGGGGGCCAACAGCCCCAGCATTTT; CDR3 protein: CASSITGGQQPQHF
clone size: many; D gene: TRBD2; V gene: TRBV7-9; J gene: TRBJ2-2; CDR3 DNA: TGTGCCAGCACCCGAAGAGCGGGATGGGGCGGGGAGCTGTTTTTT; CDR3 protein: CASTRRAGWGGELFF
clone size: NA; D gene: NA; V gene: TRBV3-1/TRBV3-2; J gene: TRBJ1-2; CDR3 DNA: TGTGCCAGCAGCCAAGGGAGGGTTGAGGGCTACACCTTC; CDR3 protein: CASSQGRVEGYTF
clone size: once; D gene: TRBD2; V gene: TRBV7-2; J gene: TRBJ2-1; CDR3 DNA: TGTGCCAGCGGGGCGGCTAGCGGGAGGGCGGTTCAGTTCTTC; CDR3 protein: CASGAASGRAVQFF